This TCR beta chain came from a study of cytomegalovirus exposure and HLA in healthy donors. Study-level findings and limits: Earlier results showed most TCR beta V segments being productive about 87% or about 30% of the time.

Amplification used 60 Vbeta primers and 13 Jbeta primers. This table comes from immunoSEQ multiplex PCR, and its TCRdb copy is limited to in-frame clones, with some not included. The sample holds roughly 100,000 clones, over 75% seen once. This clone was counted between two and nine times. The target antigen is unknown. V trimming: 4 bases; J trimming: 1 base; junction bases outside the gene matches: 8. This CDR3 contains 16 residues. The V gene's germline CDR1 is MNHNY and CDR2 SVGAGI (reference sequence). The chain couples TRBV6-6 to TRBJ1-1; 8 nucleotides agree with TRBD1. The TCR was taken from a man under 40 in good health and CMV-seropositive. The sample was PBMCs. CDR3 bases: TGTGCCAGCAGTTCCCCCGGGGACAGGAGGAACACTGAAGCTTTCTTT. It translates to CASSSPGDRRNTEAFF.